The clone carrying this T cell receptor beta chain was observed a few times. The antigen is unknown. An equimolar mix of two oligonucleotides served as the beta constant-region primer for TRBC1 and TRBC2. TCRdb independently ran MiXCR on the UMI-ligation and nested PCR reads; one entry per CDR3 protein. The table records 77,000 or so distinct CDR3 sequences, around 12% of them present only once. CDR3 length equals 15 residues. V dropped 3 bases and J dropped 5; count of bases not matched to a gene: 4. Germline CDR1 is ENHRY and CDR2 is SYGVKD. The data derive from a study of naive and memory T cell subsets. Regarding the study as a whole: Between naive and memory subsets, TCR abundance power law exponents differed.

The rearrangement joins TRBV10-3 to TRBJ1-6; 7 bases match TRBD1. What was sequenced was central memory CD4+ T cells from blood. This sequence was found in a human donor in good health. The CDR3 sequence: CAISETGQNNSPLHF. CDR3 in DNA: TGTGCCATCAGTGAAACGGGACAGAATAATTCACCCCTCCACTTT.